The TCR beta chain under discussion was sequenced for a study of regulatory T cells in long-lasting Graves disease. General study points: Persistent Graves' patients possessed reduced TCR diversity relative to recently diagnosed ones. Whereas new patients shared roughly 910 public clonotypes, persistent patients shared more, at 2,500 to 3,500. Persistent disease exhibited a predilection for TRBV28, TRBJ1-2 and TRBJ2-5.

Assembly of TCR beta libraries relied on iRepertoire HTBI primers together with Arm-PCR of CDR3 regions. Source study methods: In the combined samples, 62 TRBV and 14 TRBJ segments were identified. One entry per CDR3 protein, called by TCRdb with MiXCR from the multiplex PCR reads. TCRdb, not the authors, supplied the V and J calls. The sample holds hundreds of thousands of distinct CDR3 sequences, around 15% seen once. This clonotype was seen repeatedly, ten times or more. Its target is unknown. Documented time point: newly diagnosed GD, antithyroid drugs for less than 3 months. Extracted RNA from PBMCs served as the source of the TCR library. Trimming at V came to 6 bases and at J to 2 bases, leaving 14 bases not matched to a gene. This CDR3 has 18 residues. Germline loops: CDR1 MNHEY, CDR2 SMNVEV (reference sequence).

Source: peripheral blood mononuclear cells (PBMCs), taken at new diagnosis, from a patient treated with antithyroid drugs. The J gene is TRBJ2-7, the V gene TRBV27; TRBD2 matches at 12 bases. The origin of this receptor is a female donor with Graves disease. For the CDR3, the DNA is TGTGCCAGCAGATCTCGGGTTGCTAGCGGGAGGGTGCCCTACGAGCAGTACTTC. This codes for CASRSRVASGRVPYEQYF.